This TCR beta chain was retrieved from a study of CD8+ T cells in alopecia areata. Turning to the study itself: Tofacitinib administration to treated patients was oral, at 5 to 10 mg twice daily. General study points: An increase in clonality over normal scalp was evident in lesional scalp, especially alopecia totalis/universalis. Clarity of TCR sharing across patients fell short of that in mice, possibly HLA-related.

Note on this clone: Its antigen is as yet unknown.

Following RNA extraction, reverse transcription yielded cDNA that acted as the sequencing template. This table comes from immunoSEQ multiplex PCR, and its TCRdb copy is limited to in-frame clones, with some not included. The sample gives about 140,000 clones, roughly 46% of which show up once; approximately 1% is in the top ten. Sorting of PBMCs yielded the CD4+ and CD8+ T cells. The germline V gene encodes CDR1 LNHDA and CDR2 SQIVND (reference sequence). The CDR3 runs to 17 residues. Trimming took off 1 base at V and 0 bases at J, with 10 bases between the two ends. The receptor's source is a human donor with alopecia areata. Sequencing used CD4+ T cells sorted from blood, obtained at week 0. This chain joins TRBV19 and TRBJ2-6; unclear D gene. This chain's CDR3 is CASSIGLQSSGANVLTF. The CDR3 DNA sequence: TGTGCCAGTAGTATAGGGCTTCAGAGCTCTGGGGCCAACGTCCTGACTTTC.